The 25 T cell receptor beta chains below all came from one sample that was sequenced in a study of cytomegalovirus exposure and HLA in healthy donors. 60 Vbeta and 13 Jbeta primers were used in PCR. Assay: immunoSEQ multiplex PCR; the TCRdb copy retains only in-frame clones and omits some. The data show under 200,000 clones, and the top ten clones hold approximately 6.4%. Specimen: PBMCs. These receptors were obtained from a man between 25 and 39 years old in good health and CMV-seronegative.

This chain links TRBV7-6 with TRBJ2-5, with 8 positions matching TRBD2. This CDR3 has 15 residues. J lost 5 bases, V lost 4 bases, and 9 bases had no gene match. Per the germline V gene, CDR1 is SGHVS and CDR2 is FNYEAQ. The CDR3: CASSSDPGGRETQYF. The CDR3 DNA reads TGTGCCAGCAGCTCAGACCCGGGGGGGAGGGAGACCCAGTACTTC.

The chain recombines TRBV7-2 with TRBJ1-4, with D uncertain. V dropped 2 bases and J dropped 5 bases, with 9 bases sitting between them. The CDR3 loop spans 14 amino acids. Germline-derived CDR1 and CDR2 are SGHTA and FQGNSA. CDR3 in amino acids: CASSLSRRNEKLFF. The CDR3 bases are TGTGCCAGCAGCTTATCGCGGCGGAATGAAAAACTGTTTTTT.

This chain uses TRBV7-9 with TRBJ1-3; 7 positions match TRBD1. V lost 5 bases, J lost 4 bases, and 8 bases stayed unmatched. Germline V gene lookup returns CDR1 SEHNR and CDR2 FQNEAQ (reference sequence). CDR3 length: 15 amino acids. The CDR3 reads CASSSRTGWGNTIYF. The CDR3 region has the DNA TGTGCCAGCAGCAGCCGGACAGGTTGGGGAAACACCATATATTTT.

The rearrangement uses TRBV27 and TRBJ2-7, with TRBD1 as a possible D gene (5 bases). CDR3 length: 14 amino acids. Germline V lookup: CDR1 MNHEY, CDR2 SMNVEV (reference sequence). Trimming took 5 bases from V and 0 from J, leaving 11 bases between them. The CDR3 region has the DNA TGTGCCAGCAGTGAGCAGGGCCTCTCCTACGAGCAGTACTTC. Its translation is CASSEQGLSYEQYF.

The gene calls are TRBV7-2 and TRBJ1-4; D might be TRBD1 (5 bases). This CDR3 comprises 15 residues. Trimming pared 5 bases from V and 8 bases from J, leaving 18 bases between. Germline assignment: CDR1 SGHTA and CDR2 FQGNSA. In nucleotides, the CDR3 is TGTGCCAGCAGCGCCGGGGGATTGAGGGCCGAAAAACTGTTTTTT. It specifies CASSAGGLRAEKLFF.

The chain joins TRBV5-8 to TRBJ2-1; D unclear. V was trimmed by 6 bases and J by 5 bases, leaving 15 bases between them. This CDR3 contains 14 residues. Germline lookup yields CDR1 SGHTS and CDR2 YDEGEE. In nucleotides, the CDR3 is TGTGCCAGCAACCGACTTCCGACCCACAATGAGCAGTTCTTC. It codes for CASNRLPTHNEQFF.

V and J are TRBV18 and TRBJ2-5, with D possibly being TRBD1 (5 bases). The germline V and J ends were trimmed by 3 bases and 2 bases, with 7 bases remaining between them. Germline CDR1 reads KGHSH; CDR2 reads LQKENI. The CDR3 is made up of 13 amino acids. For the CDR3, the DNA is TGTGCCAGCTCACCCGACAGTCAAGAGACCCAGTACTTC. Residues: CASSPDSQETQYF.

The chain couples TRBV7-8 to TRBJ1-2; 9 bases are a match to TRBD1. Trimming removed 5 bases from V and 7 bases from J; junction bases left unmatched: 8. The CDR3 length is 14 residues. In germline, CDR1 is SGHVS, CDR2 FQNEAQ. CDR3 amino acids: CASSARDRESGYTF. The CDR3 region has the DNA TGTGCCAGCAGCGCCCGGGACAGGGAGTCTGGCTACACCTTC.

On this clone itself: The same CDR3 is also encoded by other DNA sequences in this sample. The CDR3 sequence is CASSGTGSYGYTF. The DNA of the CDR3 is TGTGCCAGCAGTGGAACAGGGAGCTATGGCTACACCTTC. The V and J genes are TRBV2 and TRBJ1-2, with D possibly TRBD1 on 6 matching bases. The CDR3 has 13 residues. In germline, CDR1 is SNHLY, CDR2 FYNNEI. The V and J ends lost 4 bases and 4 bases respectively, with 10 bases between them.

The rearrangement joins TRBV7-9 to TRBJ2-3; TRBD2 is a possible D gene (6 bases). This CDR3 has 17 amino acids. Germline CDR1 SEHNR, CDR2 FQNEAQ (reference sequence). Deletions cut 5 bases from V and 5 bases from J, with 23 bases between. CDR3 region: CASSGLRRGRLVDTQYF. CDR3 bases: TGTGCCAGCAGCGGGCTAAGGCGGGGCCGGTTGGTAGATACGCAGTATTTT.

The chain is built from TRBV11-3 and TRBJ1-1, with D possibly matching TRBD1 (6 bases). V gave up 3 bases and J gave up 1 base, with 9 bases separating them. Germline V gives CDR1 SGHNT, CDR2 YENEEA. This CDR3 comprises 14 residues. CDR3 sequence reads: CASSLGHANTEAFF. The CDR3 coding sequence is TGTGCCAGCAGCTTGGGACACGCGAACACTGAAGCTTTCTTT.

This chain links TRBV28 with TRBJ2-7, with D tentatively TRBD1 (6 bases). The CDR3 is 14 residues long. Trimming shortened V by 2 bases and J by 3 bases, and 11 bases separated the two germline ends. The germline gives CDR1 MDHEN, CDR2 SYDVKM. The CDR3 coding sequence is TGTGCCAGCAGTTTAGACAGGTTAGGCTACGAGCAGTACTTC. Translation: CASSLDRLGYEQYF. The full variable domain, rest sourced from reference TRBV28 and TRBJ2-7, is DVKVTQSSRYLVKRTGEKVFLECVQDMDHENMFWYRQDPGLGLRLIYFSYDVKMKEKGDIPEGYSVSREKKERFSLILESASTNQTSMYLCASSLDRLGYEQYFGPGTRLTVT.

CDR3 DNA: TGTGCCAGCAGCCCATCCAGGACACTTCAAGAGACCCAGTACTTC. Amino acid sequence: CASSPSRTLQETQYF. The chain couples TRBV7-8 to TRBJ2-5, with D perhaps TRBD1 (5 bases). Germline assignment: CDR1 SGHVS and CDR2 FQNEAQ. Trimming removed 5 bases at V and 2 bases at J, with 15 bases between. This CDR3 is built from 15 residues.

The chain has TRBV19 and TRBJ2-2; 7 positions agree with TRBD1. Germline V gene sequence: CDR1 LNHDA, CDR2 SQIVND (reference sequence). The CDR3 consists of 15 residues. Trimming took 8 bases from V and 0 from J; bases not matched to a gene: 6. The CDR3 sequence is CASDRDSTNTGELFF. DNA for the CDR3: TGTGCCAGTGACCGGGACAGCACGAACACCGGGGAGCTGTTTTTT.

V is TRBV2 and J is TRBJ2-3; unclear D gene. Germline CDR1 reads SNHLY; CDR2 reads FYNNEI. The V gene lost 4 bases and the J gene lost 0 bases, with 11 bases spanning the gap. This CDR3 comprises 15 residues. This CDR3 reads CASSGPSTSTDTQYF. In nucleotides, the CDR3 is TGTGCCAGCAGTGGTCCCTCAACTAGCACAGATACGCAGTATTTT.

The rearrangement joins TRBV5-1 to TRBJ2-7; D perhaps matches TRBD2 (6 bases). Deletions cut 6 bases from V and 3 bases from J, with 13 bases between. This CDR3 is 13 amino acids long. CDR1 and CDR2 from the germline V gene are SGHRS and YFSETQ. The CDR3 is CASKREARYEQYF. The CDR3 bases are TGCGCCAGCAAGAGGGAGGCCCGCTACGAGCAGTACTTC.

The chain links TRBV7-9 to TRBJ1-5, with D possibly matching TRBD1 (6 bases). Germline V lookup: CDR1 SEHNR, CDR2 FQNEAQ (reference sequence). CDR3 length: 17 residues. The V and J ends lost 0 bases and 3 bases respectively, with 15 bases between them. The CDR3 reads CASSLAQDSYTNQPQHF. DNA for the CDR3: TGTGCCAGCAGCTTAGCACAGGACAGTTATACCAATCAGCCCCAGCATTTT.

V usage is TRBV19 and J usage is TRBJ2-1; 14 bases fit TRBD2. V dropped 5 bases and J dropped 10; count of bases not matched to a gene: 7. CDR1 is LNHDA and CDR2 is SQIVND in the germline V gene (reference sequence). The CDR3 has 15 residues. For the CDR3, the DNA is TGTGCCAGTAGTTCGGGACTAGCGGGAGCGCGAGAGCAGTTCTTC. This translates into CASSSGLAGAREQFF.

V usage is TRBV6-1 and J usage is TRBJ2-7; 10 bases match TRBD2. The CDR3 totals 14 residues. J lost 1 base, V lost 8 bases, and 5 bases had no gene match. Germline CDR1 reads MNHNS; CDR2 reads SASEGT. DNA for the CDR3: TGTGCCAGCCAGCTACTAGCGGGATCCTACGAGCAGTACTTC. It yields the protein CASQLLAGSYEQYF.

CDR3 region: CASSFAGDGYTF. CDR3 DNA: TGTGCCAGCAGTTTCGCAGGGGATGGCTACACCTTC. The V and J genes are TRBV28 and TRBJ1-2, with D tentatively TRBD1 (6 bases). The CDR3 extends over 12 amino acids. Trimming stripped 3 bases from V and 6 bases from J, with 8 bases between. Germline-derived CDR1 and CDR2 are MDHEN and SYDVKM.

The CDR3 DNA follows: TGTGCCATCTCTGCGGGGGACAGGGAGACCTACGAGCAGTACTTC. Protein: CAISAGDRETYEQYF. The genes are TRBV10-3 and TRBJ2-7; the match to TRBD1 covers 9 bases. The length of the CDR3 is 15 residues. Germline CDR1 and CDR2: ENHRY and SYGVKD. V lost 8 bases and J lost 2; bases outside the gene matches: 10.

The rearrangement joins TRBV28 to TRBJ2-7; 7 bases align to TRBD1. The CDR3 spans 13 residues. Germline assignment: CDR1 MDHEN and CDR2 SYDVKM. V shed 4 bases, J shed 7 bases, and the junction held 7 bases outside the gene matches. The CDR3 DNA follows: TGTGCCAGCAGTTCCTGGGAGACAGGGGAGCAGTACTTC. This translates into CASSSWETGEQYF.

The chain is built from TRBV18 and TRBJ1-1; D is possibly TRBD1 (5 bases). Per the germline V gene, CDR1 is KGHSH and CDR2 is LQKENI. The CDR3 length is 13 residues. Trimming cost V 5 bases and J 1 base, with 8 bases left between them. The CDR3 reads CASSNGQNTEAFF. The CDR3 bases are TGTGCCAGCTCAAACGGACAGAACACTGAAGCTTTCTTT.

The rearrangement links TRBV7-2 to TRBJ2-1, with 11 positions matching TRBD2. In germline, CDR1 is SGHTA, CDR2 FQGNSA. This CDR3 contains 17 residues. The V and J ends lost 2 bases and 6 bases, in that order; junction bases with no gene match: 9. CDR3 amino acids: CASSLTLTSGTLNEQFF. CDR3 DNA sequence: TGTGCCAGCAGCTTAACCCTGACTAGCGGGACCCTCAATGAGCAGTTCTTC.

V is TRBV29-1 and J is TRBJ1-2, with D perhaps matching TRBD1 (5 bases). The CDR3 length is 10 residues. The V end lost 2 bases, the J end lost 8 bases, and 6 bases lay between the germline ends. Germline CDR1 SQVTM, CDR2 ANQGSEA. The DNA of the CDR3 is TGCAGCGTTGAACAGGGCGGCTACACCTTC. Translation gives CSVEQGGYTF.